This TCR beta chain was observed in a study of blood T cells in healthy people across ages. Comment on this clonotype: Antigen specificity is unknown.

Each individual donor underwent a draw of about 9.1 milliliters of peripheral blood. The total RNA that was extracted per sample amounted to at least 5 micrograms. The authors ran a second PCR of 7 to 11 cycles using a sample-barcoded 5' primer and a J-beta primer mix. Every cDNA molecule carried a tag from a template-switch adaptor bearing 12 random nucleotides. TCRdb fed the 5' RACE reads into MiXCR, producing one record per CDR3 protein. The sample consists of roughly 1.5 million distinct CDR3 sequences, roughly 43% of them appearing once. The CDR3 extends over 13 amino acids. Per germline, CDR1 KGHDR and CDR2 SFDVKD. V gave up 7 bases and J gave up 0 bases, with 8 bases separating them. Broader study findings: Diversity of TCR beta per million T cells declined in a roughly linear way with age.

The V and J genes are TRBV24-1 and TRBJ1-1; a possible D gene is TRBD1 (6 bases). The source is a woman younger than 30 in good health. The material sequenced was blood. CDR3 residues: CATRDSVNTEAFF. As DNA, the CDR3 is TGTGCCACCAGGGACAGTGTGAACACTGAAGCTTTCTTT.